A single sample gave rise to the 10 T cell receptor beta chains below, sequenced in a study of blood T cell repertoires in COVID-19. TCRdb's copy holds only in-frame clones and misses some; the assay was immunoSEQ multiplex PCR. Among under 250,000 clones listed, around nine tenths were seen once. Sequenced input: peripheral blood. The receptors here all came from a man at least 80 years old with acute or convalescent COVID-19.

The chain uses TRBV5-1 and TRBJ2-2, with 7 bases aligning to TRBD2. The CDR3 extends over 14 amino acids. V gave up 8 bases and J gave up 3 bases; unmatched junction bases: 7. Germline V gene data show CDR1 as SGHRS and CDR2 as YFSETQ. In DNA, the CDR3 is TGCGCCAGTGGCCGGGGGGTAGACACCGGGGAGCTGTTTTTT. The encoded protein is CASGRGVDTGELFF.

This clone was observed a handful of times. The chain links TRBV27 to TRBJ2-3, with 13 bases that match TRBD2. V lost 5 bases, J lost 1 base, and 6 bases stayed unmatched. Germline V gene sequence: CDR1 MNHEY, CDR2 SMNVEV (reference sequence). The CDR3 is made up of 17 amino acids. The CDR3 region has the DNA TGTGCCAGCAGTCGGCGACTAGCGGGAGGAGGCACAGATACGCAGTATTTT. It translates to CASSRRLAGGGTDTQYF.

The chain employs TRBV5-1 and TRBJ2-5; D ambiguous. Looked up from germline, CDR1 is SGHRS and CDR2 is YFSETQ. Trimming pared 2 bases from V and 1 base from J, leaving 9 bases between. This CDR3 region has 14 residues. The CDR3 is CASSLRSSQETQYF. CDR3 DNA: TGCGCCAGCAGCTTAAGGAGCTCCCAAGAGACCCAGTACTTC.

The chain carries TRBV7-9 and TRBJ2-2, with 10 bases lining up with TRBD2. Germline V lookup: CDR1 SEHNR, CDR2 FQNEAQ (reference sequence). This CDR3 contains 16 residues. V was clipped by 6 bases and J by 2 bases; unmatched bases: 6. CDR3 bases: TGTGCCAGCAGTTTTCTAGCGGGGGTCAACACCGGGGAGCTGTTTTTT. Translated: CASSFLAGVNTGELFF. The whole variable domain, remainder taken from reference TRBV7-9 and TRBJ2-2, is DTGVSQNPRHKITKRGQNVTFRCDPISEHNRLYWYRQTLGQGPEFLTYFQNEAQLEKSRLLSDRFSAERPKGSFSTLEIQRTEQGDSAMYLCASSFLAGVNTGELFFGEGSRLTVL.

V gene TRBV2 combines with J gene TRBJ1-5; TRBD1 is a possible D gene (5 bases). The CDR3 consists of 15 residues. Per germline, CDR1 SNHLY and CDR2 FYNNEI. V lost 4 bases to trimming and J lost 2 bases, with 12 bases between them. CDR3 DNA sequence: TGTGCCAGCAGTGCGGCAGGGTCGGGCAATCAGCCCCAGCATTTT. It specifies CASSAAGSGNQPQHF.

The chain recombines TRBV24-1 with TRBJ2-5, with TRBD2 matching over 15 bases. Looked up from germline, CDR1 is KGHDR and CDR2 is SFDVKD. After removal of 5 bases from V and 4 bases from J, the junction contained 4 bases not matched to a gene. The CDR3 runs 16 residues. DNA of the CDR3: TGTGCCACCAGTGCCCCGGGACTAGCGGGAGGAGAGACCCAGTACTTC. Amino acid sequence: CATSAPGLAGGETQYF.

The J gene is TRBJ2-7, the V gene TRBV5-1; tentatively, D is TRBD1 (6 bases). The germline V and J ends were trimmed by 0 bases and 4 bases, with 8 bases remaining between them. Germline loops: CDR1 SGHRS, CDR2 YFSETQ. The CDR3 spans 13 residues. Here the CDR3 DNA reads TGCGCCAGCAGCTTGGGGACAGATTACGAGCAGTACTTC. It translates to CASSLGTDYEQYF. Based on the CDR3 plus reference TRBV5-1 and TRBJ2-7, the full variable domain is KAGVTQTPRYLIKTRGQQVTLSCSPISGHRSVSWYQQTPGQGLQFLFEYFSETQRNKGNFPGRFSGRQFSNSRSEMNVSTLELGDSALYLCASSLGTDYEQYFGPGTRLTVT.

The chain has TRBV6-2 or TRBV6-3 and TRBJ2-4; D is possibly TRBD2 (6 bases). This CDR3 spans 15 amino acids. Germline CDR1 MNHEY, CDR2 SVGEGT. With 4 bases removed from V and 9 bases from J, the gap between germline ends came to 19 bases. The CDR3 region is CASSSGSTGVSIQYF. The DNA for the CDR3 is TGTGCCAGCAGTTCAGGTAGCACGGGAGTTAGCATTCAGTACTTC.

The chain couples TRBV7-2 to TRBJ1-6, with D tentatively TRBD1 (6 bases). CDR1 is SGHTA and CDR2 is FQGNSA in the germline V gene. Trimming left V 0 bases short and J 10 bases short, with 13 bases between. The CDR3 contains 15 residues. The CDR3, as DNA: TGTGCCAGCAGCTTAGCTCAGGGGAGCCACTCACCCCTCCACTTT. Protein sequence: CASSLAQGSHSPLHF. Complete variable domain (other parts from reference TRBV7-2 and TRBJ1-6): GAGVSQSPSNKVTEKGKDVELRCDPISGHTALYWYRQSLGQGLEFLIYFQGNSAPDKSGLPSDRFSAERTGGSVSTLTIQRTQQEDSAVYLCASSLAQGSHSPLHFGNGTRLTVT.

The chain has TRBV15 and TRBJ2-3; D not resolved. V was trimmed by 0 bases and J by 0 bases, leaving 7 bases between them. The CDR3 has 15 residues. CDR1 is LNHNV, CDR2 YYDKDF, per germline (reference sequence). Written as DNA, the CDR3 is TGTGCCACCAGCAGAGAACAGCTTAGCACAGATACGCAGTATTTT. It encodes CATSREQLSTDTQYF.